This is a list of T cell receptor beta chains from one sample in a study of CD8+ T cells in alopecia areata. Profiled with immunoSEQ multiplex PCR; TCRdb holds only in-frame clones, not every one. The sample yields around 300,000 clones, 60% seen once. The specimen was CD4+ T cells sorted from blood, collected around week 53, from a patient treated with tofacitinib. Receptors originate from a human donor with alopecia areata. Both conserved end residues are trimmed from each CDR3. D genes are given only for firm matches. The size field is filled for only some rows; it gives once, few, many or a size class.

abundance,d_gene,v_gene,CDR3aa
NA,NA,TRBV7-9,ASSKRNQETQY
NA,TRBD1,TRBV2,ACTGQGGNEQF
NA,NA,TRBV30,AWSVRRNEKLF
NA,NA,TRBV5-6,ASGTLTVPNIQY
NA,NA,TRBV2,ASSKTNEQF
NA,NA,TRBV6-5,ASSWASGANVLT
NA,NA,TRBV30,AWSVAVNYGYT
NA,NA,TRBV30,AWDPSARGEQF
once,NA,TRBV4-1,ASRLTEGTTEAF
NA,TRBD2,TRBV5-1,ASSAGTSGGDEQF
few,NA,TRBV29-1,SVVVVPREKLF
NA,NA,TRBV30,ASLGTFDNEQF
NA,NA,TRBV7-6,ASSLVGGRSETQY
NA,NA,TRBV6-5,ASSQGGQFEQY
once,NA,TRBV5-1,ASTLLATGPGEETQY
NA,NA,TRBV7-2,ASGAGSTLH
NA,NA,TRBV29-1,SVEELGWGHTEAF
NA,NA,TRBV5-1,ASSSTGIPNYGYT
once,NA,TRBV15,ATRDRGNYGYT
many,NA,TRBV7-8,ASSWALILSYNEQF
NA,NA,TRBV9,ASSVGRHTDTQY
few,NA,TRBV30,AWSVFRDTIY
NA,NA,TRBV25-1,ASSAVSSYEQY
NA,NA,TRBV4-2,ASSPKEGTEETQY
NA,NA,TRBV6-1,ASSDLRGRGNQPQH
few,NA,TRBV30,AWRKNTEAF
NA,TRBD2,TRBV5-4,ASTLGGTDTQY
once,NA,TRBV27,ASSLNQGVTEAF
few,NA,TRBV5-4,ASSDPGLSSYNEQF
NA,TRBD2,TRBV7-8,ASSLIAGGVQETQY
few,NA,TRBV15,ATSSLGSSYNEQF
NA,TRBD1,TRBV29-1,SVAARAGGNQPQH
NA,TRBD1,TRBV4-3,ASSWTGGKDTQY
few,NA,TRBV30,AWRSGLLDTQY
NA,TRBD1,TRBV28,ASTSTGFGETQY
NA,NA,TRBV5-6,ASSFRGRNYGYT
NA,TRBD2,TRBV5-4,ASSEGLAGNTGELF
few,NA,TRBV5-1,ASSLDYEQY
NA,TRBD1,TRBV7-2,ASSSRPGTANTGELF
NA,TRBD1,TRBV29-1,TAGQGGIGYT
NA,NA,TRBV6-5,ASSQGAIAEAF
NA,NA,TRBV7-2,ASSLDRATDTQY
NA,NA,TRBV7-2,ASSSGLYPEAF
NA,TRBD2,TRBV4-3,ASSQEGLAGETQY
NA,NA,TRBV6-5,ASSYNTGELF
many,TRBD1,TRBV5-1,ASSPDRGKGKAKNIQY